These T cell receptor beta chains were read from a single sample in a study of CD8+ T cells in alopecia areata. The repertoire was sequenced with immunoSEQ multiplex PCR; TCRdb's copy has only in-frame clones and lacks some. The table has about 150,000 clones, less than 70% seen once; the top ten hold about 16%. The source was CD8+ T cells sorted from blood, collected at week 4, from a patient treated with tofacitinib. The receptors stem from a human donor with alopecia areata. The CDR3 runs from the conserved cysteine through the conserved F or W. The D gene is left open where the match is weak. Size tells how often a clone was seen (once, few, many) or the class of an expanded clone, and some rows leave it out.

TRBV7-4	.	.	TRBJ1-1	CASSPPPQGYTEAFF	TGTGCCAGCAGTCCTCCCCCCCAGGGTTACACTGAAGCTTTCTTT
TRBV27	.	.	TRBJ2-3	CASNYGTETRTDTQYF	TGTGCCAGCAACTATGGGACGGAGACCCGCACAGATACGCAGTATTTT
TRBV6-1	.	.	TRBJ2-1	CASVGNEQFF	TGTGCCAGCGTCGGCAATGAGCAGTTCTTC
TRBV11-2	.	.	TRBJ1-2	CASGPPGGGYTF	TGTGCCAGCGGACCCCCGGGGGGAGGCTACACCTTC
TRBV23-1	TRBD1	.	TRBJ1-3	CASSLKLPTGQGAVNTIYF	TGCGCCAGCAGTCTCAAACTGCCTACGGGACAGGGGGCAGTAAACACCATATATTTT
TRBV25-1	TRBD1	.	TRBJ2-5	CASSEYAGGRETQYF	TGTGCCAGCAGTGAATACGCAGGGGGCCGAGAGACCCAGTACTTC
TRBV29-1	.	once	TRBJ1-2	CSVRQDYGYTF	TGCAGCGTGCGCCAGGATTATGGCTACACCTTC
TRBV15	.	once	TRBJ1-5	CATSSSPSYSNQPQHF	TGTGCCACCAGCTCCTCGCCCTCCTATAGCAATCAGCCCCAGCATTTT
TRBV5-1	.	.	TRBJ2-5	CASSQETQYF	TGCGCCAGCAGTCAAGAGACCCAGTACTTC
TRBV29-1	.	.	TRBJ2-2	CSVEAAGELFF	TGCAGCGTTGAAGCGGCCGGGGAGCTGTTTTTT
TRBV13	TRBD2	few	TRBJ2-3	CASEGLAGRGTQYF	TGTGCCAGCGAGGGACTAGCGGGGAGGGGCACGCAGTATTTT
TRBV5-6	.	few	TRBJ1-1	CASSLEATEAFF	TGTGCCAGCAGCTTGGAAGCAACTGAAGCTTTCTTT
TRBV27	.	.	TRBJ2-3	CASTMAVGAPGLDTQYF	TGTGCCAGCACCATGGCGGTAGGGGCGCCGGGTTTGGATACGCAGTATTTT
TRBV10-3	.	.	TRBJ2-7	CAISESESSYEQYF	TGTGCCATCAGTGAGTCAGAAAGCTCCTACGAGCAGTACTTC
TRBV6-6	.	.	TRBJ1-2	CASSEGYGYTF	TGTGCCAGCAGTGAGGGCTATGGCTACACCTTC
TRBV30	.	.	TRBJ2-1	CAWCDKYNEQFF	TGTGCCTGGTGCGACAAATACAATGAGCAGTTCTTC
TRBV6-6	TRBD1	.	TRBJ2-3	CASSYRDRITDTQYF	TGTGCCAGCAGTTACCGGGACAGGATCACAGATACGCAGTATTTT
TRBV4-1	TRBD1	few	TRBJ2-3	CASSPDRGPDTQYF	TGCGCCAGCAGCCCTGACAGGGGGCCGGATACGCAGTATTTT
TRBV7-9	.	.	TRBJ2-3	CASSAQGRGPDTQYF	TGTGCCAGCAGCGCCCAGGGGCGGGGACCAGATACGCAGTATTTT
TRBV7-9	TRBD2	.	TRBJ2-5	CASSLVASGGPTQETQYF	TGTGCCAGCAGCTTAGTGGCTAGCGGGGGGCCGACCCAAGAGACCCAGTACTTC
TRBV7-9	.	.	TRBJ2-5	CASSSGERETQYF	TGTGCCAGCAGTTCGGGGGAGCGAGAGACCCAGTACTTC
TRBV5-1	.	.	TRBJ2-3	CASSPWGSTDTQYF	TGCGCCAGCAGCCCTTGGGGGAGCACAGATACGCAGTATTTT
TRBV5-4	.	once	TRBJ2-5	CASSRTLQETQYF	TGTGCCAGCAGCCGTACACTTCAAGAGACCCAGTACTTC
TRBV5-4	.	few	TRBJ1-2	CASSWGGGFSF	TGTGCCAGCAGCTGGGGCGGAGGGTTTTCCTTC
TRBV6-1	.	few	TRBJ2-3	CASSEHQGGPDTQYF	TGTGCCAGCAGTGAGCATCAGGGGGGCCCAGATACGCAGTATTTT
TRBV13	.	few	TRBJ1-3	CASSSIRDSRDTIYF	TGTGCCAGCAGCTCGATCCGGGACTCCCGGGACACCATATATTTT
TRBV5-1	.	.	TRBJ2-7	CASSLGGLFEQYF	TGCGCCAGCAGCTTGGGGGGCCTCTTCGAGCAGTACTTC
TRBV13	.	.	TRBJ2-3	CASSLEGKDTQYF	TGTGCCAGCAGCTTAGAAGGGAAGGATACGCAGTATTTT
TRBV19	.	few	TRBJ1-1	CASTNGGPKAFF	TGTGCCAGTACCAACGGGGGGCCCAAGGCTTTCTTT
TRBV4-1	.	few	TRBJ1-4	CASSPGLKLFF	TGCGCCAGCAGCCCGGGGCTTAAACTGTTTTTT
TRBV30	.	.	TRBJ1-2	CAWSSMREHFYGWGYTF	TGTGCCTGGAGCTCGATGAGGGAACACTTCTATGGCTGGGGCTACACCTTC
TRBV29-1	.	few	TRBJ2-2	CSVEWADEAGTGELFF	TGCAGCGTTGAATGGGCGGACGAAGCTGGTACCGGGGAGCTGTTTTTT
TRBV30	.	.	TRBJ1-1	CAWSVGTEAFF	TGTGCCTGGAGTGTTGGGACAGAAGCTTTCTTT
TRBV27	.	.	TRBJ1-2	CASSWYEGSGYTF	TGTGCCAGCAGTTGGTACGAGGGGAGTGGCTACACCTTC
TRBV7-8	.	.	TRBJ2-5	CASSPPWQETQYF	TGTGCCAGCAGCCCCCCCTGGCAAGAGACCCAGTACTTC
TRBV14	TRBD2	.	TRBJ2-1	CASSARLARSYNEQFF	TGTGCCAGCAGCGCAAGACTAGCCCGGTCCTACAATGAGCAGTTCTTC
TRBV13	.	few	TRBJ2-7	CASSLDYEQYF	TGTGCCAGCAGCTTAGACTACGAGCAGTACTTC
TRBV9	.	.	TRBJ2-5	CASSAGGESWTQYF	TGTGCCAGCAGCGCAGGCGGCGAGTCGTGGACCCAGTACTTC
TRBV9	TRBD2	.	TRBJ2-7	CASSVSGTSYEQYF	TGTGCCAGCAGCGTCAGCGGGACCTCCTACGAGCAGTACTTC
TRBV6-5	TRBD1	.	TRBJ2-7	CASSYGSGGYYEQYF	TGTGCCAGCAGTTACGGGTCAGGGGGTTACTACGAGCAGTACTTC
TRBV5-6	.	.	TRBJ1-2	CASSLWFGQTPTQGYGYTF	TGTGCCAGCAGCTTGTGGTTCGGACAGACGCCAACGCAGGGCTATGGCTACACCTTC
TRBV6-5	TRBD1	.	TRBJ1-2	CASSWAATGEGGYTF	TGTGCCAGCAGTTGGGCTGCAACAGGGGAGGGAGGCTACACCTTC
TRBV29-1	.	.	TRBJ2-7	CSVGGEQGRSYEQYF	TGCAGCGTTGGGGGGGAACAGGGGCGCTCCTACGAGCAGTACTTC
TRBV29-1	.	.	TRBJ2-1	CSVDGYLRDEQFF	TGCAGCGTTGACGGGTATCTTCGGGATGAGCAGTTCTTC
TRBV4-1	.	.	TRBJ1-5	CASSPGYQSNQPQHF	TGCGCCAGCAGCCCGGGGTATCAGAGCAATCAGCCCCAGCATTTT
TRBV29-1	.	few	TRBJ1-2	CSVEGQNYGYTF	TGCAGCGTTGAAGGACAGAACTATGGCTACACCTTC
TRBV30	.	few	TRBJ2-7	CAWRPGTLYEQYF	TGTGCCTGGAGGCCGGGAACGCTTTACGAGCAGTACTTC
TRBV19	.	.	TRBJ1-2	CASSIASGGVVGYTF	TGTGCCAGTAGTATAGCCTCCGGCGGGGTGGTAGGCTACACCTTC
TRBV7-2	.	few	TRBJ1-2	CASRHRESEGYTF	TGTGCCAGCAGGCACAGGGAATCAGAGGGCTACACCTTC
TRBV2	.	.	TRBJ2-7	CASGLGEQYF	TGTGCCAGCGGGTTGGGAGAGCAGTACTTC
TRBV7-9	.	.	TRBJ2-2	CASSYSGSPPGELFF	TGTGCCAGCAGCTATAGTGGCAGTCCTCCCGGGGAGCTGTTTTTT
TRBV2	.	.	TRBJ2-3	CASSEVGPSTDTQYF	TGTGCCAGCAGTGAAGTAGGGCCCAGCACAGATACGCAGTATTTT
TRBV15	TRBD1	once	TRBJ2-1	CATGETRGCNEQFF	TGTGCCACCGGCGAGACCAGGGGGTGCAATGAGCAGTTCTTC